The clone carrying this T cell receptor beta chain has more than one count but fewer than ten. The antigen remains unidentified. The data were obtained in a study of T cell repertoires in cytomegalovirus infection. Study in general: Public TCR beta signature analysis indicated the presence of both CMV infection and matching HLA type.

MiXCR was run by TCRdb on the reads, yielding one entry per CDR3 protein. The table lists about 100,000 distinct CDR3 sequences, approximately 15% of them singletons. Germline trimming cut 6 bases from V and 0 bases from J; bases unmatched to any gene: 11. The CDR3 covers 17 residues. Germline-derived CDR1 and CDR2 are SQVTM and ANQGSEA. Regarding the study as a whole: CMV-specific TCR beta clonotypes restricted by HLA-C dominated the ex vivo response.

The sample taken for sequencing was PBMCs. The chain uses TRBV29-1 and TRBJ2-3; the match to TRBD2 covers 11 bases. This TCR was sampled from a human donor in good health (CMV status not recorded). Some clones in this sample may be carry-over from other donors' samples. Here the CDR3 reads CSVMKGTSGSSTDTQYF. DNA of the CDR3: TGCAGCGTAATGAAGGGGACTAGCGGCTCTAGCACAGATACGCAGTATTTT.